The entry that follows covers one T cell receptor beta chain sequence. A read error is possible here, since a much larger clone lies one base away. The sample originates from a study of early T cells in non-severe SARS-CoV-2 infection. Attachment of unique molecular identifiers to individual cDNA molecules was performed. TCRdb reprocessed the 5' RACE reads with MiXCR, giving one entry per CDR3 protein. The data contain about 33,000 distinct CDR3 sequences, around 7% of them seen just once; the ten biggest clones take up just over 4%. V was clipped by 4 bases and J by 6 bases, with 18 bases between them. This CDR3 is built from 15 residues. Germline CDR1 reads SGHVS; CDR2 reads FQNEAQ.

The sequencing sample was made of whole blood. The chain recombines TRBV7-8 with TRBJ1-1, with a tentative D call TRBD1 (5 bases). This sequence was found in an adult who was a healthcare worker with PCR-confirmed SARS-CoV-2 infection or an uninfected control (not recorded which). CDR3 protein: CASSSTVVLDSEAFF. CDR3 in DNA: TGTGCCAGCAGCTCGACAGTCGTCTTAGACTCTGAAGCTTTCTTT.